Here is one TCR beta chain with its context. The V and J ends lost 5 bases and 4 bases respectively, with 14 bases between them. This CDR3 spans 14 amino acids. In germline, CDR1 is SNHLY, CDR2 FYNNEI. The record originates from a study of low-dose radiotherapy and immunotherapy resistance in tumors. Looking at the study overall: Doses delivered to Cohort 2 were 1 Gy per fraction every two weeks, amounting to 13 Gy over 26 weeks.

Priming of first-strand cDNA relied on TRAV- and TRBV-specific primers (covering alpha and beta chains). Using a constant-region primer together with a V-primer adapter, TCRs were subjected to around 22 PCR cycles of amplification. Via MiXCR, TCRdb re-called the reads, giving one row per CDR3 protein. The table includes approximately 7,800 distinct CDR3 sequences, roughly 50% detected once. The clonotype was recovered from a human donor with advanced metastatic prostate, ovarian, gallbladder or colorectal cancer (not recorded which). This table probably holds off-target reads from a library built for another chain. This chain connects TRBV2 to TRBJ2-5; D is perhaps TRBD2 (6 bases). CDR3 DNA: TGTGCCAGCAGTTCACCAGCGGGCGGAGAGACCCAGTACTTC. Protein sequence: CASSSPAGGETQYF.